This T cell receptor beta chain was identified during a study of blood T cell repertoires in COVID-19. Study details: Researchers got acute and convalescent COVID-19 samples from the United States, Italy and Spain.

How the authors handled the data: Reference gene primer amplification yielded estimated nucleated cell counts. Here immunoSEQ multiplex PCR was the method, and the copy in TCRdb shows in-frame clones only, minus some. Clonal size and the V and J genes are those of that table, whereas D and trimming came from the DNA. The sample lists about 350,000 clones; more than 70% were seen once. Trimming left V 0 bases short and J 4 bases short, with 13 bases between. CDR3 length: 15 residues. Germline V CDR1 and CDR2: SGHDT, YYEEEE. This clone has more than one count but fewer than ten. The gene calls are TRBV5-6 and TRBJ1-2, with D perhaps matching TRBD1 (5 bases). The receptor was isolated from a woman aged 60-75 years with COVID-19, enrolled during active disease. Material: peripheral blood. CDR3 coding DNA: TGTGCCAGCAGCTTGGGGTTCAGGGCTGTCTATGGCTACACCTTC. It is translated as CASSLGFRAVYGYTF.